The 8 T cell receptor beta chains below come from one sample, sequenced in a study of blood T cell repertoires in COVID-19. Generated by immunoSEQ multiplex PCR, the TCRdb table keeps only in-frame clones and is missing some. The sample lists 97,000 or so clones, around 92% seen once, with roughly 4.2% in the top ten. Sequencing was performed on peripheral blood. The receptors originated from a young man with acute or convalescent COVID-19.

The chain recombines TRBV19 with TRBJ2-6; the D is unclear. V was shortened by 4 bases and J by 4 bases, with 23 bases between the two germline ends. Germline V gene data show CDR1 as LNHDA and CDR2 as SQIVND (reference sequence). This CDR3 has 19 residues. Here the CDR3 reads CASSTRRPLQARGANVLTF. The CDR3 nucleotides are TGTGCCAGTAGTACCCGACGCCCTCTCCAGGCTCGCGGGGCCAACGTCCTGACTTTC. Together with reference TRBV19 and TRBJ2-6, the CDR3 gives the full variable domain: DGGITQSPKYLFRKEGQNVTLSCEQNLNHDAMYWYRQDPGQGLRLIYYSQIVNDFQKGDIAEGYSVSREKKESFPLTVTSAQKNPTAFYLCASSTRRPLQARGANVLTFGAGSRLTVL.

The rearrangement uses TRBV25-1 and TRBJ2-7; 10 bases agree with TRBD1. The CDR3 length is 15 residues. With V trimmed by 2 bases and J by 3 bases, 4 bases remained unmatched. Looked up from germline, CDR1 is MGHDK and CDR2 is SYGVNS. The CDR3 DNA is TGTGCCAGCAGTGAACGGGGACAGGGGAGCTACGAGCAGTACTTC. Amino acid sequence: CASSERGQGSYEQYF.

This clone was counted a single time. The V gene is TRBV18, the J gene TRBJ1-1, with D maybe TRBD1 (5 bases). V lost 1 base to trimming and J lost 4 bases, with 10 bases between them. There are 14 residues in the CDR3. Germline values: CDR1 KGHSH, CDR2 LQKENI. CDR3 loop: CASSPQTDSTEAFF. The CDR3 nucleotides are TGTGCCAGCTCACCACAGACAGATTCCACTGAAGCTTTCTTT.

The chain couples TRBV29-1 to TRBJ1-4; 10 bases match TRBD1. The CDR3 spans 14 residues. From germline, CDR1 is SQVTM and CDR2 ANQGSEA. V dropped 6 bases and J dropped 2; count of bases not matched to a gene: 3. The CDR3 nucleotides are TGCAGCGTGGGACAGGGGCCCACTAATGAAAAACTGTTTTTT. Translated, it gives CSVGQGPTNEKLFF.

DNA of the CDR3: TGTGCCAGCGGCCTGGGGCTAGCGGGAGTGGGTGAGCAGTTCTTC. Its translation is CASGLGLAGVGEQFF. The chain is built from TRBV27 and TRBJ2-1; 10 nucleotides line up with TRBD2. Germline loops: CDR1 MNHEY, CDR2 SMNVEV (reference sequence). CDR3 length: 15 amino acids. Trimming took 8 bases from V and 9 from J; bases not matched to a gene: 13.

This chain uses TRBV6-5 with TRBJ1-1; 9 bases fit TRBD1. The CDR3 is 14 residues long. Germline lookup yields CDR1 MNHEY and CDR2 SVGAGI. V was clipped by 6 bases and J by 2 bases; unmatched bases: 4. CDR3: CASRRTGDNTEAFF. CDR3 DNA sequence: TGTGCCAGCAGGCGGACAGGGGATAACACTGAAGCTTTCTTT.

The chain employs TRBV7-8 and TRBJ1-2; weak D call: TRBD1 (6 bases). Trimming pared 5 bases from V and 5 bases from J, leaving 12 bases between. CDR3 length: 13 residues. The germline gives CDR1 SGHVS, CDR2 FQNEAQ. The chain's CDR3 is CASSVRGKYGYTF. CDR3 DNA: TGTGCCAGCAGCGTGAGGGGGAAGTATGGCTACACCTTC.

V gene TRBV2 combines with J gene TRBJ1-1; D uncertain. V lost 7 bases and J 7 bases, leaving 13 bases between the germline ends. From germline, CDR1 is SNHLY and CDR2 FYNNEI. CDR3 length: 12 residues. Here the CDR3 DNA reads TGTGCCAGCAATCCCCTCGAGGTTGAAGCTTTCTTT. It encodes CASNPLEVEAFF.